This entry lists 13 T cell receptor beta chains sequenced from one sample in a study of vaccination effects on CD4 cells after COVID-19. Culture lasted about 11 days before CD4+ T cell isolation. Two-dose BNT162b2 or mRNA-1273 vaccination was given to participants. The protocol was immunoSEQ multiplex PCR, while the TCRdb copy is restricted to in-frame clones and leaves out a portion. The profile shows fewer than 75,000 clones, under 85% of them singletons. What these receptors recognize is not known. This material consisted of CD4+ T cells from PBMCs cultured without peptide, taken after COVID-19 vaccination. The source of these receptors is a human donor who received a COVID-19 vaccine.

The V call is TRBV5-1, the J call TRBJ1-6; possibly TRBD1 for D (5 bases). The V gene's germline CDR1 is SGHRS and CDR2 YFSETQ. The V and J ends lost 0 bases and 8 bases respectively, with 9 bases between them. This CDR3 has 14 residues. In DNA form, the CDR3 reads TGCGCCAGCAGCTTGGGGGTGGGGGATTCACCCCTCCACTTT. This codes for CASSLGVGDSPLHF. The full variable domain, with the rest looked up from reference TRBV5-1 and TRBJ1-6, is KAGVTQTPRYLIKTRGQQVTLSCSPISGHRSVSWYQQTPGQGLQFLFEYFSETQRNKGNFPGRFSGRQFSNSRSEMNVSTLELGDSALYLCASSLGVGDSPLHFGNGTRLTVT.

CDR3 residues: CATSSLGGPNNQPQHF. The DNA of the CDR3 is TGTGCCACCAGTTCGCTAGGGGGTCCAAATAATCAGCCCCAGCATTTT. The rearrangement joins TRBV24-1 to TRBJ1-5, with D tentatively TRBD1 (6 bases). Trimming cost V 6 bases and J 4 bases, with 18 bases left between them. This CDR3 comprises 16 residues. Germline CDR1 is KGHDR and CDR2 is SFDVKD.

The chain combines TRBV20-1 with TRBJ2-1; 8 positions agree with TRBD2. The CDR3 sequence is 14 residues long. Germline V gene lookup returns CDR1 DFQATT and CDR2 SNEGSKA (reference sequence). V lost 3 bases and J lost 3; bases outside the gene matches: 4. The CDR3 coding sequence is TGCAGTGCTAGTGGCCTAGCGGGCTACAATGAGCAGTTCTTC. It yields the protein CSASGLAGYNEQFF.

This chain joins TRBV6-5 and TRBJ2-7; perhaps TRBD1 as D (6 bases). CDR3 length: 14 residues. CDR1 MNHEY and CDR2 SVGAGI come from the germline V gene. V was pared by 8 bases and J by 1 base, with 15 bases between. The CDR3 region has the DNA TGTGCCAGCCTTCACAGGGACCAATCCTACGAGCAGTACTTC. Its protein product is CASLHRDQSYEQYF.

The CDR3 DNA sequence: TGCGCCAGCAGCCATCTAAGGGGACAGGGGGGTGAAAAACTGTTTTTT. Translated, it gives CASSHLRGQGGEKLFF. V and J are TRBV4-3 and TRBJ1-4; TRBD1 agrees at 11 bases. Germline V gene sequence: CDR1 LGHNA, CDR2 YSLEER. Trimming removed 3 bases from V and 7 bases from J; junction bases left unmatched: 7. The CDR3 is made up of 16 amino acids.

This chain joins TRBV14 and TRBJ1-4; D uncertain. This CDR3 spans 17 amino acids. Deletions cut 1 base from V and 0 bases from J, with 12 bases between. Germline CDR1 and CDR2: SGHDN and FVKESK. CDR3 sequence reads: CASSQGWSSATNEKLFF. CDR3 bases: TGTGCCAGCAGCCAAGGGTGGTCGTCCGCAACTAATGAAAAACTGTTTTTT.

The chain uses TRBV4-1 and TRBJ1-4; the D is unclear. Germline CDR1 MGHRA, CDR2 YSYEKL. Trimming took 2 bases from V and 5 from J, leaving 6 bases between them. The CDR3 sequence is 13 residues long. CDR3 sequence reads: CASSQWRNEKLFF. The CDR3 region has the DNA TGCGCCAGCAGCCAATGGAGGAATGAAAAACTGTTTTTT.

The chain is built from TRBV12-3 or TRBV12-4 and TRBJ2-7; unclear D gene. The CDR3 spans 11 residues. With 3 bases removed from V and 5 bases from J, the gap between germline ends came to 5 bases. The DNA for the CDR3 is TGTGCCAGCAGTTTTAACAACGAGCAGTACTTC. Translation gives CASSFNNEQYF.

DNA of the CDR3: TGTGCCAGCGACGGGGGGGCCCCCTACAATGAGCAGTTCTTC. Encoded protein: CASDGGAPYNEQFF. The chain recombines TRBV6-4 with TRBJ2-1, with TRBD2 matching 8 bases. Per the germline V gene, CDR1 is MRHNA and CDR2 is SNTAGT. The CDR3 totals 14 residues. With V trimmed by 8 bases and J by 2 bases, 5 bases remained unmatched.

The chain couples TRBV7-9 to TRBJ2-7; D remains unclear. Germline loops: CDR1 SEHNR, CDR2 FQNEAQ (reference sequence). Trimming removed 5 bases from V and 0 bases from J, with 8 bases in between. The CDR3 loop spans 13 amino acids. As DNA, the CDR3 is TGTGCCAGCAGCGTAGGAAACTCCTACGAGCAGTACTTC. Amino acids: CASSVGNSYEQYF.

In its sample, this clone was seen a few times. The genes are TRBV2 and TRBJ1-4; 10 nucleotides align to TRBD1. V trimming: 3 bases; J trimming: 8 bases; junction bases outside the gene matches: 3. CDR1 is SNHLY and CDR2 is FYNNEI in the germline V gene. The CDR3 sequence is 14 residues long. The CDR3 sequence: CASSEDRGKEKLFF. The CDR3 DNA follows: TGTGCCAGCAGTGAGGACAGGGGGAAAGAAAAACTGTTTTTT.

The CDR3: CASSLSFGGDTGNTIYF. CDR3 DNA: TGTGCCAGCAGTTTATCTTTCGGTGGGGACACTGGAAACACCATATATTTT. This chain uses TRBV27 with TRBJ1-3, with D perhaps matching TRBD1 (6 bases). Germline loops: CDR1 MNHEY, CDR2 SMNVEV (reference sequence). V was pared by 0 bases and J by 2 bases, with 14 bases between. This CDR3 spans 17 amino acids.

J is TRBJ2-5 and V is TRBV6-6; D gene unclear. The CDR3 is 12 residues long. Germline V gene sequence: CDR1 MNHNY, CDR2 SVGAGI (reference sequence). V dropped 4 bases and J dropped 1 base, with 4 bases sitting between them. The CDR3 is CASSWSQETQYF. The CDR3 coding sequence is TGTGCCAGCAGTTGGAGCCAAGAGACCCAGTACTTC.